This entry lists 22 T cell receptor beta chains sequenced from one sample in a study of cytomegalovirus exposure and HLA in healthy donors. Primers for the PCR totalled 60 Vbeta and 13 Jbeta. Profiled with immunoSEQ multiplex PCR; TCRdb holds only in-frame clones, not every one. The profile covers approximately 210,000 clones, with more than 70% appearing a single time and roughly 0.99% taken by the ten largest. Input material: PBMCs. Receptor source: a woman in her thirties or forties in good health and CMV-seronegative.

The chain employs TRBV19 and TRBJ1-2; 9 bases match TRBD1. With V trimmed by 3 bases and J by 8 bases, 10 bases remained unmatched. Germline V gives CDR1 LNHDA, CDR2 SQIVND (reference sequence). The CDR3 sequence is 15 residues long. The CDR3 is CASSMGLTGGYGYTF. CDR3 sequence (DNA): TGTGCCAGTAGTATGGGGCTGACAGGGGGATACGGCTACACCTTC.

This clone was counted a single time. This chain joins TRBV7-3 and TRBJ2-7, with D possibly matching TRBD1 (8 bases). The CDR3 has 14 amino acids. Trimming removed 6 bases from V and 0 bases from J, with 12 bases in between. Germline assignment: CDR1 SGHTA and CDR2 FQGTGA. CDR3 coding DNA: TGTGCCAGCAGTCACAGGGGGGGCTCCTACGAGCAGTACTTC. This codes for CASSHRGGSYEQYF.

This clone appeared a few times. The chain employs TRBV11-2 and TRBJ2-2; TRBD2 matches 7 bases. There are 13 residues in the CDR3. V shed 5 bases and J 5 bases; nucleotides not matched to a gene: 2. Germline V gene lookup returns CDR1 SGHAT and CDR2 FQNNGV. The CDR3 bases are TGTGCCAGCAGCCCGGGGGGAACCGGGGAGCTGTTTTTT. It specifies CASSPGGTGELFF.

The V and J genes are TRBV29-1 and TRBJ2-1, with D perhaps matching TRBD2 (6 bases). V lost 8 bases and J lost 8, with 19 bases in between. The CDR3 extends over 13 amino acids. CDR1 and CDR2 (germline): SQVTM, ANQGSEA. The DNA for the CDR3 is TGCAGCTCCCAAAGAATGGAGGGAGATGAGCAGTTCTTC. Translated, it gives CSSQRMEGDEQFF.

V is TRBV7-2 and J is TRBJ2-1; D uncertain. The CDR3 totals 15 residues. With 0 bases removed from V and 3 bases from J, the gap between germline ends came to 9 bases. Germline V lookup: CDR1 SGHTA, CDR2 FQGNSA. In DNA form, the CDR3 reads TGTGCCAGCAGCTTAGCCGGTTCTATCTACAATGAGCAGTTCTTC. This translates into CASSLAGSIYNEQFF.

Only a few counts were recorded for this clone. The chain combines TRBV19 with TRBJ1-3; TRBD1 matches at 8 bases. The ends lost 4 bases at V and 2 bases at J; junction bases unmatched: 4. The CDR3 covers 15 residues. Germline CDR1 LNHDA, CDR2 SQIVND (reference sequence). The CDR3 region has the DNA TGTGCCAGTAGTACCGACAGGGGCACTGGAAACACCATATATTTT. Amino acids: CASSTDRGTGNTIYF.

The chain carries TRBV6-6 and TRBJ2-2, with TRBD2 matching 12 bases. Germline loops: CDR1 MNHNY, CDR2 SVGAGI (reference sequence). V dropped 5 bases and J dropped 7; count of bases not matched to a gene: 5. This CDR3 contains 15 residues. The chain's CDR3 is CASSRLAGEYGELFF. In DNA form, the CDR3 reads TGTGCCAGCAGTAGACTAGCGGGAGAGTACGGGGAGCTGTTTTTT.

This rearrangement joins TRBV5-5 to TRBJ2-1, with D unresolved. Germline CDR1 SGHKS, CDR2 YYEKEE (reference sequence). V lost 0 bases and J 9 bases, leaving 16 bases between the germline ends. The CDR3 is 15 residues long. This CDR3 reads CASSLEKGPRGEQFF. The CDR3 DNA reads as TGTGCCAGCAGCTTGGAGAAAGGCCCCCGAGGTGAGCAGTTCTTC.

The V and J genes are TRBV19 and TRBJ1-2, with 7 bases fitting TRBD1. CDR1 and CDR2 (germline): LNHDA, SQIVND (reference sequence). The trim removed 7 bases at V and 8 bases at J, leaving 16 bases unmatched. There are 15 residues in the CDR3. The CDR3 sequence: CASKINPGTRGGYTF. The CDR3 coding sequence is TGTGCCAGTAAGATCAACCCCGGGACCAGGGGGGGCTACACCTTC.

J is TRBJ1-4 and V is TRBV2; D gene ambiguous. V lost 5 bases and J lost 2, with 12 bases in between. This CDR3 contains 15 residues. CDR1 and CDR2 from the germline V gene are SNHLY and FYNNEI. CDR3 in amino acids: CASSYAAGTNEKLFF. CDR3 nucleotides: TGTGCCAGCAGTTACGCAGCGGGGACTAATGAAAAACTGTTTTTT.

The chain has TRBV5-5 and TRBJ1-5; D might be TRBD1 (6 bases). The CDR3 is 15 amino acids. Germline loops: CDR1 SGHKS, CDR2 YYEKEE (reference sequence). Trimming took 4 bases from V and 0 from J, leaving 11 bases between them. CDR3 DNA: TGTGCCAGCAGCACGACAGGCAATAGCAATCAGCCCCAGCATTTT. This encodes CASSTTGNSNQPQHF.

V and J are TRBV5-8 and TRBJ2-5, with a weak D call TRBD2 (6 bases). CDR3 length: 16 amino acids. V was pared by 6 bases and J by 2 bases, with 20 bases between. Germline CDR1 and CDR2: SGHTS and YDEGEE. The CDR3 DNA reads as TGTGCCAGCACCCTTCAGACGGGACTCCCACAAGAGACCCAGTACTTC. It encodes CASTLQTGLPQETQYF.

V gene TRBV7-2 combines with J gene TRBJ1-2, with 7 nucleotides matching TRBD1. The CDR3 has 13 residues. The germline V gene has CDR1 SGHTA and CDR2 FQGNSA. V trimming: 6 bases; J trimming: 4 bases; junction bases outside the gene matches: 5. CDR3 region: CASSSGQIYGYTF. CDR3 sequence (DNA): TGTGCCAGCAGTTCGGGACAGATCTATGGCTACACCTTC.

The J gene is TRBJ2-1, the V gene TRBV7-2; no clear D gene. Germline loops: CDR1 SGHTA, CDR2 FQGNSA. Trimming pared 2 bases from V and 5 bases from J, leaving 13 bases between. There are 15 residues in the CDR3. The CDR3: CASSLTYRTDNEQFF. CDR3 bases: TGTGCCAGCAGCTTAACATACCGTACAGACAATGAGCAGTTCTTC.

The chain carries TRBV4-2 and TRBJ2-3; 8 bases map to TRBD2. The CDR3 sequence is 16 residues long. Germline CDR1 is LGHNA and CDR2 is YNFKEQ. V shed 0 bases, J shed 2 bases, and the junction held 4 bases outside the gene matches. The DNA of the CDR3 is TGTGCCAGCAGCCAAGATGGCGGGAGGCCCACAGATACGCAGTATTTT. It specifies CASSQDGGRPTDTQYF.

This chain connects TRBV4-3 to TRBJ2-1; D might be TRBD2 (5 bases). The V end lost 0 bases, the J end lost 5 bases, and 20 bases lay between the germline ends. CDR1 and CDR2 (germline): LGHNA, YSLEER. The CDR3 loop spans 18 amino acids. CDR3 nucleotide sequence: TGCGCCAGCAGCCAAGATGGACTGGAGGTTGCGGATAACAATGAGCAGTTCTTC. It yields the protein CASSQDGLEVADNNEQFF.

CDR3 sequence (DNA): TGTGCCAGCAGCTTAGAGGGAGGTCAGCCCCAGCATTTT. This translates into CASSLEGGQPQHF. V usage is TRBV7-9 and J usage is TRBJ1-5; D gene unclear. The CDR3 sequence is 13 residues long. CDR1 is SEHNR, CDR2 FQNEAQ, per germline (reference sequence). Trimming left V 1 base short and J 6 bases short, with 7 bases between.

This clone was seen more than once but under ten times. The CDR3 loop is CASSPSGATNEKLFF. In DNA form, the CDR3 reads TGTGCCAGCTCACCATCGGGAGCAACTAATGAAAAACTGTTTTTT. The rearrangement joins TRBV18 to TRBJ1-4; D is unresolved. With 2 bases removed from V and 0 bases from J, the gap between germline ends came to 7 bases. This CDR3 has 15 amino acids. Germline V CDR1 and CDR2: KGHSH, LQKENI.

This clone was observed a handful of times. This chain's CDR3 is CASSELGLGDTEAFF. DNA for the CDR3: TGTGCCAGCAGTGAATTGGGACTTGGGGACACTGAAGCTTTCTTT. This rearrangement joins TRBV25-1 to TRBJ1-1; the D gene is possibly TRBD1 (5 bases). The germline CDR1 and CDR2 sequences are MGHDK and SYGVNS. CDR3 length: 15 residues. V gave up 1 base and J gave up 3 bases, with 12 bases separating them.

This clone was picked up a small number of times. The chain uses TRBV19 and TRBJ1-5, with D tentatively TRBD1 (5 bases). This CDR3 has 15 amino acids. V lost 3 bases to trimming and J lost 2 bases, with 11 bases between them. Germline-derived CDR1 and CDR2 are LNHDA and SQIVND (reference sequence). In nucleotides, the CDR3 is TGTGCCAGTAGTATGGGGGGGACCCGCAATCAGCCCCAGCATTTT. This encodes CASSMGGTRNQPQHF.

The genes are TRBV6-4 and TRBJ2-1, with 9 bases identical to TRBD2. J was trimmed by 3 bases and V by 3 bases; bases with no gene match: 0. The CDR3 length is 14 residues. Germline V lookup: CDR1 MRHNA, CDR2 SNTAGT. The CDR3 protein is CASSEREGYNEQFF. The CDR3, as DNA: TGTGCCAGCAGTGAGCGGGAGGGCTACAATGAGCAGTTCTTC.

The chain employs TRBV9 and TRBJ2-3; possibly TRBD2 for D (6 bases). The CDR3 length is 16 residues. V gave up 0 bases and J gave up 5 bases, with 16 bases separating them. Per the germline V gene, CDR1 is SGDLS and CDR2 is YYNGEE. In DNA form, the CDR3 reads TGTGCCAGCAGCGTAGCTGGGGGGTATGGGGGAGATACGCAGTATTTT. Its protein is CASSVAGGYGGDTQYF.